Listed below are T cell receptor beta chains from one sample, sequenced in a study of T and B cells in COVID-19 patients. TCRdb used MiXCR to reprocess the multiplex PCR reads, holding one entry per CDR3 protein. The repertoire holds 23,000 or so distinct CDR3 sequences, with approximately 30% as singletons. Material: blood. The receptors stem from a human donor who had recovered from COVID-19. CDR3s include the opening cysteine and the closing phenylalanine or tryptophan. The D gene is left open where the match is weak. Rows give clone size only sometimes, using once, few, many, or a class for an expanded clone.

DNA	CDR3	J	size	length	V	D
TGCGCCAGCAGCTTGTCAGGGGTTTACAATGAGCAGTTCTTC	CASSLSGVYNEQFF	TRBJ2-1	few	14	TRBV5-1	-
TGTGCCAGCAGTTCCGTACGGGGGGCGGGGGATACGCAGTATTTT	CASSSVRGAGDTQYF	TRBJ2-3	-	15	TRBV6-5	-
TGTGCCAGCAGCGACGCTGACGCCTATACCGGGGCCCCTGAAGCTTTCTTT	CASSDADAYTGAPEAFF	TRBJ1-1	-	17	TRBV6-1	-
TGTGCCAGTTTGGGGTGGACAGATACGCAGTATTTT	CASLGWTDTQYF	TRBJ2-3	few	12	TRBV6-6	-
TGTGCCAGCAGTTACGCAGGGGTTGAGCAGTTCTTC	CASSYAGVEQFF	TRBJ2-1	-	12	TRBV6-5	-
TGCAGCGGAGGACAGGGCGTAACTGAAGCTTTCTTT	CSGGQGVTEAFF	TRBJ1-1	many	12	TRBV29-1	TRBD1
TGTGCCACGAGCCCCAGGCGGATTGGTCAGCCCCAGCATTTT	CATSPRRIGQPQHF	TRBJ1-5	many	14	TRBV19	-
TGTGCTAGTGGTTTGGTAGGACAGTCCTACGAGCAGTACTTC	CASGLVGQSYEQYF	TRBJ2-7	-	14	TRBV12-5	-
TGCGCCAGCAGCTTGTTGCCTGACGTGGGGGCCCAGTACTTC	CASSLLPDVGAQYF	TRBJ2-5	-	14	TRBV5-1	-
TGTGCCAGTAGTATAGATCCCGGGGGCGAGACCCAGTACTTC	CASSIDPGGETQYF	TRBJ2-5	-	14	TRBV19	-
TGCAGCGTTCGAGCGGGGGGGCGTGAGACCCAGTACTTC	CSVRAGGRETQYF	TRBJ2-5	once	13	TRBV29-1	TRBD2
TGTGCCAGCAGCCCACGGACAGGGAAGACAGATACGCAGTATTTT	CASSPRTGKTDTQYF	TRBJ2-3	few	15	TRBV14	TRBD1
TGTGCCAGCTCACCATGGGGAGGGAGTGAAAAACTGTTTTTT	CASSPWGGSEKLFF	TRBJ1-4	-	14	TRBV18	-
TGTGCCAGCTCACCGCAGGGGGGCAATCAGCCCCAGCATTTT	CASSPQGGNQPQHF	TRBJ1-5	-	14	TRBV18	TRBD1
TGTGCCAGCAGCCCCGTACGGGTCAGTCCCACAGATACGCAGTATTTT	CASSPVRVSPTDTQYF	TRBJ2-3	few	16	TRBV28	-
TGTGCCAGCAGGCCGACGGGACACGAATTCTATGGCTACACCTTC	CASRPTGHEFYGYTF	TRBJ1-2	-	15	TRBV5-5	-
TGTGCCAGCAGTCGGACTGTGAACACTGAAGCTTTCTTT	CASSRTVNTEAFF	TRBJ1-1	few	13	TRBV6-5	-
TGTGCCAGTAGTAGCGGGAGGGGCTCTGTCACCGGGGAGCTGTTTTTT	CASSSGRGSVTGELFF	TRBJ2-2	medium-sized	16	TRBV19	TRBD2
TGCGCCAGCAGCCCTGGCGGGGGAAAGGAGACCCAGTACTTC	CASSPGGGKETQYF	TRBJ2-5	few	14	TRBV4-1	TRBD2
TGTGCCAGCAGTTTTGGGGGAAGGAACACTGAAGCTTTCTTT	CASSFGGRNTEAFF	TRBJ1-1	few	14	TRBV27	-
TGTGCCAGCAGCCCGGGACATTCTTTAAACAATGAGCAGTTCTTC	CASSPGHSLNNEQFF	TRBJ2-1	many	15	TRBV5-4	-
TGTGCCAGCAGCTTGGAGTCTCGAGGGCCCCTCCACTTT	CASSLESRGPLHF	TRBJ1-6	many	13	TRBV5-5	-
TGCGCCAGCAGCTTCGGGGGGGGGGGCACCTACGAGCAGTACTTC	CASSFGGGGTYEQYF	TRBJ2-7	-	15	TRBV5-1	TRBD2
TGCGCCAGCAGCTTGGTCGCGGGGGGGTCCTACGAGCAGTACTTC	CASSLVAGGSYEQYF	TRBJ2-7	-	15	TRBV5-1	TRBD2
TGTGCCAGCAGCCGTAGAACAGGGACTGGGGCCAACGTCCTGACTTTC	CASSRRTGTGANVLTF	TRBJ2-6	few	16	TRBV14	-
TGTGCCAGCAGTTACGGCCGGTTCTATGGCTACACCTTC	CASSYGRFYGYTF	TRBJ1-2	-	13	TRBV6-5	-
TGTGCCAGTAGTACAGGGCAACGCACTGAAGCTTTCTTT	CASSTGQRTEAFF	TRBJ1-1	-	13	TRBV19	-
TGCAGAGGGGGAGGACTAGCGGGGGCCCCCGGCGGATACGAGCAGTACTTC	CRGGGLAGAPGGYEQYF	TRBJ2-7	once	17	TRBV20-1	TRBD2
TGTGCCAGCAGCCCTGGGAGTCCTGCCGCTGAAGCTTTCTTT	CASSPGSPAAEAFF	TRBJ1-1	few	14	TRBV6-5	-
TGTGCCAGCAGTTATCGTATAGGGGACACTGAAGCTTTCTTT	CASSYRIGDTEAFF	TRBJ1-1	-	14	TRBV6-5	-
TGCGCCAGCAGCTGGGCGATGGGAGAGACCCAGTACTTC	CASSWAMGETQYF	TRBJ2-5	few	13	TRBV5-1	-
TGTGCCAGTAGTATTGCGGGGGCAGGGAACTATGGCTACACCTTC	CASSIAGAGNYGYTF	TRBJ1-2	few	15	TRBV19	-
TGTGCCAGTAGTATCGGTCTGGAAATAGAATGGGGCTACACCTTC	CASSIGLEIEWGYTF	TRBJ1-2	medium-sized	15	TRBV19	-
TGTGCCAGCAGCTTGACTAGCGGCCAAGAGACCCAGTACTTC	CASSLTSGQETQYF	TRBJ2-5	-	14	TRBV7-9	TRBD2
TGTGCCAGCAGCTTGGTACCCGGGGACACCGGGGAGCTGTTTTTT	CASSLVPGDTGELFF	TRBJ2-2	many	15	TRBV5-4	-
TGTGCCAGTAGTAATATGGGACAGACCTCCTATGGCTACACCTTC	CASSNMGQTSYGYTF	TRBJ1-2	many	15	TRBV19	TRBD1
TGTGCCAGTAGTCCGCCGGGACACCTGAACACCGGGGAGCTGTTTTTT	CASSPPGHLNTGELFF	TRBJ2-2	once	16	TRBV19	-
TGTGCCACCAGCACTACCTGGGGGGCGACCACCGGGGAGCTGTTTTTT	CATSTTWGATTGELFF	TRBJ2-2	few	16	TRBV24-1	-
TGCAGCGTTGCTAGCGGGGGAAGCACAGATACGCAGTATTTT	CSVASGGSTDTQYF	TRBJ2-3	once	14	TRBV29-1	TRBD2
TGTGCCAGCAGTTTGGGTCCACACGACTATGGCTACACCTTC	CASSLGPHDYGYTF	TRBJ1-2	-	14	TRBV12-3/TRBV12-4	-
TGCGCCAGCAGCTTGGACGGGGGATGGAGGGAAAAACTGTTTTTT	CASSLDGGWREKLFF	TRBJ1-4	-	15	TRBV5-1	-
TGCGCCAGCAGCCGCGGAGTGCCGAACACCGGGGAGCTGTTTTTT	CASSRGVPNTGELFF	TRBJ2-2	few	15	TRBV5-1	-
TGCAGCGTCGTACAGGGGGAAGAGACCCAGTACTTC	CSVVQGEETQYF	TRBJ2-5	medium-sized	12	TRBV29-1	TRBD1
TGCGCCAGCAGTGAGTACGGCTCCCACCGCAATGAGCAGTTCTTC	CASSEYGSHRNEQFF	TRBJ2-1	-	15	TRBV10-2	-
TGCGCCAGCAGCTTGGCCGGGAACAATGAGCAGTTCTTC	CASSLAGNNEQFF	TRBJ2-1	many	13	TRBV5-1	-
TGTGACAGTAGTATCCAGGACTATGGCTACACCTTC	CDSSIQDYGYTF	TRBJ1-2	-	12	TRBV19	-
TGTGCCAGCAGGCCATCAGGGGGCGAGCAGTACTTC	CASRPSGGEQYF	TRBJ2-7	-	12	TRBV7-9	TRBD1
TGTGCCAGCAGACCTTACGTGGCAGGGAGGGATTTCACTGAAGCTTTCTTT	CASRPYVAGRDFTEAFF	TRBJ1-1	-	17	TRBV6-1	-
TGTGCCACCAGCAGAGGACCAGACAGCATCCCCTACGAGCAGTACTTC	CATSRGPDSIPYEQYF	TRBJ2-7	many	16	TRBV15	-
TGTGCCAGCAGTGTAAACCTACAGGGGGGCAATCAGCCCCAGCATTTT	CASSVNLQGGNQPQHF	TRBJ1-5	-	16	TRBV6-1	TRBD1